These 17 T cell receptor beta chains were sequenced from one sample in a study of T cells in Graves' hyperthyroidism and ophthalmopathy. The source material, RNA transcripts, was used to amplify TCR beta CDR3 regions. The primer set for the first-round RT-PCR of the TCR CDR3 was HTBI. From the multiplex PCR reads, TCRdb called clonotypes with MiXCR, one entry per CDR3 protein. The table lists 250,000 to 300,000 distinct CDR3 sequences, about a sixth of them singletons. Sequencing was carried out using blood. The receptor set was obtained from a woman aged 60-75 years with Graves' ophthalmopathy.

This clonotype was recorded at least ten times. The chain couples TRBV29-1 to TRBJ2-5; D perhaps matches TRBD2 (5 bases). In germline, CDR1 is SQVTM, CDR2 ANQGSEA. V lost 2 bases and J 5 bases, leaving 18 bases between the germline ends. The CDR3 contains 15 residues. The CDR3 region is CSVEYGSRVVETQYF. The DNA for the CDR3 is TGCAGCGTTGAATATGGGTCGCGGGTAGTGGAGACCCAGTACTTC.

The gene calls are TRBV19 and TRBJ2-6, with 7 bases fitting TRBD1. The CDR3 covers 17 residues. The germline CDR1 and CDR2 sequences are LNHDA and SQIVND (reference sequence). The trim removed 7 bases at V and 2 bases at J, leaving 11 bases unmatched. CDR3 DNA sequence: TGTGCCAGTACCCAACGGGGCAGGGGGACTGGGGCCAACGTCCTGACTTTC. As protein: CASTQRGRGTGANVLTF.

This clonotype was picked up many times. The rearrangement joins TRBV6-1 to TRBJ1-2; 8 bases line up with TRBD1. With 6 bases clipped from V and 2 bases from J, the junction kept 8 bases outside the gene matches. CDR1 and CDR2 from the germline V gene are MNHNS and SASEGT. The length of the CDR3 is 15 residues. CDR3 region: CASSPPRDRNYGYTF. The CDR3 DNA reads TGTGCCAGCAGCCCCCCCCGGGACAGGAACTATGGCTACACCTTC.

Remarks on this clonotype: Being one base from a much bigger clone, this may be a read error. The V and J genes are TRBV20-1 and TRBJ1-1; TRBD1 might be the D (6 bases). The V gene's germline CDR1 is DFQATT and CDR2 SNEGSKA (reference sequence). The V gene lost 5 bases and the J gene lost 7 bases, with 14 bases spanning the gap. The CDR3 loop spans 12 amino acids. The CDR3 DNA is TGCAGTGCTGGAGGCAGGGGCCATGAAGCTTTCTTT. Its protein is CSAGGRGHEAFF.

The chain joins TRBV13 to TRBJ2-2; D perhaps matches TRBD1 (6 bases). Looked up from germline, CDR1 is PRHDT and CDR2 is FYEKMQ (reference sequence). The V gene lost 4 bases and the J gene lost 7 bases, with 13 bases spanning the gap. The CDR3 is made up of 14 amino acids. The CDR3 here is CASSSNRENGELFF. The CDR3 DNA reads TGTGCCAGCAGCTCAAACAGGGAAAACGGGGAGCTGTTTTTT.

This clonotype was seen at least ten times. The chain is built from TRBV11-2 and TRBJ2-5, with 16 bases identical to TRBD2. The CDR3 contains 20 residues. The J segment lost 1 base and the V segment lost 3 bases, leaving 11 bases of the junction unmatched. Per the germline V gene, CDR1 is SGHAT and CDR2 is FQNNGV. DNA of the CDR3: TGTGCCAGCAGCTTTAATCCGGGACTAGCGGGGGGGCTAAGCCAAGAGACCCAGTACTTC. Translated, it gives CASSFNPGLAGGLSQETQYF.

This clonotype was detected many times. The chain links TRBV7-2 to TRBJ1-1; the D is unclear. The V end was cut by 5 bases, the J end by 1 base, with 11 bases between. The germline V gene encodes CDR1 SGHTA and CDR2 FQGNSA. The CDR3 is 14 residues long. The CDR3 nucleotides read TGTGCCAGCAGCCCCCAGACATCGAACACTGAAGCTTTCTTT. Protein sequence: CASSPQTSNTEAFF.

This clonotype has ten or more counts. The V call is TRBV20-1, the J call TRBJ1-5; D unresolved. V was pared by 5 bases and J by 0 bases, with 11 bases between. The CDR3 is 14 residues long. Germline-derived CDR1 and CDR2 are DFQATT and SNEGSKA (reference sequence). The CDR3: CSARLGNSNQPQHF. The CDR3 DNA sequence: TGCAGTGCTCGCCTGGGGAATAGCAATCAGCCCCAGCATTTT.

This clonotype was counted ten times or more. V is TRBV28 and J is TRBJ2-7; the D call may be TRBD1 or TRBD2 (6 bases each). V was cut by 5 bases and J by 2 bases, with 10 bases left in between. The CDR3 has 13 amino acids. Germline V gene sequence: CDR1 MDHEN, CDR2 SYDVKM. The CDR3 spells CASSLGGPYEQYF. The DNA of the CDR3 is TGTGCCAGCAGTCTAGGGGGGCCCTACGAGCAGTACTTC. Combining the CDR3 with reference TRBV28 and TRBJ2-7 gives the whole variable domain DVKVTQSSRYLVKRTGEKVFLECVQDMDHENMFWYRQDPGLGLRLIYFSYDVKMKEKGDIPEGYSVSREKKERFSLILESASTNQTSMYLCASSLGGPYEQYFGPGTRLTVT.

This clonotype was picked up a small number of times. The J gene is TRBJ1-2, the V gene TRBV10-3; 7 bases fit TRBD1. CDR3 length: 13 amino acids. J gave up 8 bases and V 3 bases, and 6 bases lay outside the gene matches. The germline V gene has CDR1 ENHRY and CDR2 SYGVKD. In DNA form, the CDR3 reads TGTGCCATCAGTGAAGAGGGGGCGGGAGGCTACACCTTC. Its translation is CAISEEGAGGYTF.

This clonotype came up many times. The rearrangement joins TRBV29-1 to TRBJ2-3; 8 bases are a match to TRBD2. CDR1 is SQVTM, CDR2 ANQGSEA, per germline. The CDR3 runs to 14 residues. The V and J ends lost 1 base and 4 bases, in that order; junction bases with no gene match: 4. For the CDR3, the DNA is TGCAGCGTTGAAGCGGGGGGGGTCCCAGATACGCAGTATTTT. It specifies CSVEAGGVPDTQYF.

The V gene is TRBV6-1, the J gene TRBJ1-3, with a possible D match to TRBD1 (5 bases). CDR3 length: 16 residues. V lost 6 bases, J lost 1 base, and 16 bases lay in between. Germline V lookup: CDR1 MNHNS, CDR2 SASEGT. This CDR3 is CASRAGPGFSGNTIYF. In DNA, the CDR3 is TGTGCCAGCAGGGCAGGGCCAGGTTTTTCTGGAAACACCATATATTTT.

In this sample, this clonotype turned up many times. Here the CDR3 reads CSARDLTEQYF. CDR3 DNA sequence: TGCAGTGCTAGAGATTTAACCGAGCAGTACTTC. The J gene is TRBJ2-7, the V gene TRBV20-1, with unresolved D. In germline, CDR1 is DFQATT, CDR2 SNEGSKA (reference sequence). V was pared by 0 bases and J by 6 bases, with 6 bases between. The CDR3 consists of 11 residues.

The sample holds many counts of this clonotype. The J gene is TRBJ1-6, the V gene TRBV7-9; D remains unclear. V was cut by 5 bases and J by 10 bases, with 12 bases left in between. This CDR3 spans 13 amino acids. Germline assignment: CDR1 SEHNR and CDR2 FQNEAQ (reference sequence). The CDR3 DNA sequence: TGTGCCAGCAGCCAGAGAGGCGAGTCACCCCTCCACTTT. This gives the protein CASSQRGESPLHF.

This clonotype has just a few counts. CDR3 in DNA: TGTGCCAGCAGTGACTGGGGCGGATCTCTATCCTACGAGCAGTACTTC. Translating it yields CASSDWGGSLSYEQYF. This chain uses TRBV6-1 with TRBJ2-7; D perhaps matches TRBD1 (5 bases). The CDR3 has 16 amino acids. CDR1 is MNHNS and CDR2 is SASEGT in the germline V gene. Trimming took 3 bases from V and 1 from J, leaving 16 bases between them.

Points on this clonotype: One junction end disagrees with the germline gene, perhaps due to a read error. The V call is TRBV27, the J call TRBJ1-4, with D maybe TRBD1 (6 bases). The CDR3 is 16 amino acids. Germline CDR1 and CDR2: MNHEY and SMNVEV (reference sequence). This CDR3 reads CARSLYPPQGNEKLFF. The CDR3 DNA follows: TGTGCCCGCAGTTTATACCCCCCCCAGGGGAATGAAAAACTGTTTTTT.

This clonotype was seen repeatedly, ten times or more. The J gene is TRBJ2-3, the V gene TRBV20-1; no clear D. CDR1 is DFQATT and CDR2 is SNEGSKA in the germline V gene (reference sequence). CDR3 length equals 16 residues. V was pared by 2 bases and J by 2 bases, with 17 bases between. As DNA, the CDR3 is TGCAGTGCTAGATTTGTTGGATACCGGTTCACAGATACGCAGTATTTT. Translation: CSARFVGYRFTDTQYF.